This T cell receptor (beta chain) was recorded in a study of immunodeficiency (dated by TCRdb to 2018 to 2020). Background for the entire study: Repertoire analysis was performed to search for VDJ recombination defects and oligoclonality.

After extraction using the QIAamp DNA Blood Mini Kit, genomic DNA was sent off for immunoSEQ repertoire analysis. Using a standard quantity of genomic DNA template, multiplex PCR was run to amplify the CDR3 regions. PCR products were sequenced on an Illumina platform. Per the source publication's procedure: Alignment of sequences was done against a reference, and the V, D and J gene definitions came from IMGT. Closely related sequences were merged by a nearest-neighbor clustering algorithm so that PCR and sequencing errors were removed. V, D and J usage in productive unique and total sequences was analyzed using ImmunoSEQ Analyzer tools and R version 3.6.1. TCRdb re-hosts the immuneACCESS table, in-frame sequences only. Its copies lack some clones; in the studies checked, an unresolved V gene accounts for under half of them, and the cause for the rest is not known. V, J and clone size were drawn from that table, and D and trimming were deduced from the DNA. For this sample the table gives about 2,300 clones, of which 88% were detected only once. Under 9.5% of the sample is taken by the ten largest.

From its cysteine to its phenylalanine, the CDR3 spans 16 amino acids. Here the CDR3 DNA is all that survives: 48 bases in frame from base 1. Relative to germline, V is 3 bases shorter and J is 0 bases shorter, with 9 bases between their ends. The germline V gene (reference sequence) yields LGHDT for CDR1 and YNNKEL for CDR2. What the work shows at the level of the full study, not this receptor alone: Based on top-100 and total clonotype frequencies, severe oligoclonality was found in patient CD8+ T cells but not in patient CD4+ T cells. In the entropy comparisons of patients versus healthy controls, patients were shown as n=3 (open circles), and an effect on thymic development was only suggested as possible. V-J pairing and productive entropy of CD4+ T cells appeared to be similar between patients and controls.

Fewer naive CD4 and especially CD8 T cells, with expanded effector memory subpopulations, were found in the patients. Before TCR sequencing, CD3+CD4+ T cells were sorted out of fresh PBMCs. A note on this clone: Its recognized antigen is unknown. Per-base qualities were not stored, and no clone one base away is much larger.

The rearranged segments are TRBV3-1 (or the pseudogene TRBV3-2) and TRBJ2-6, and possibly TRBD1, on 6 matching bases. Specimen: CD4+ T cells from blood. This receptor was identified in a girl aged 5-17 years with POLD1 deficiency. Here the CDR3 is given as CASSHRRGSGANVLTF. The DNA is TGTGCCAGCAGCCATCGCAGGGGCTCTGGGGCCAACGTCCTGACTTTC.